The clone carrying this T cell receptor (beta chain) is a singleton in its sample. This specimen belongs to a study of blood T cell repertoires in COVID-19. The V gene's germline CDR1 is SGDLS and CDR2 YYNGEE. The ends were cut back, 0 bases at V and 3 bases at J, with 10 bases in the middle. The CDR3 is made up of 14 amino acids. In the authors' methods: Nucleated cell number was recorded as an estimate derived from reference gene primer amplification. TCRdb's copy holds only in-frame clones and misses some; the assay was immunoSEQ multiplex PCR. V, J and clone size derive from that table, while D and trimming were established from the DNA sequence. The sample includes about 180,000 clones, around 80% of them seen just once.

The origin of this receptor is a man between 65 and 79 years old with active or convalescent COVID-19. The V and J genes are TRBV9 and TRBJ2-7, with D possibly TRBD2 on 5 matching bases. The sequencing input was peripheral blood. The CDR3 region has the DNA TGTGCCAGCAGCGTAGCTACGGAGGACTACGAGCAGTACTTC. The encoded protein is CASSVATEDYEQYF.